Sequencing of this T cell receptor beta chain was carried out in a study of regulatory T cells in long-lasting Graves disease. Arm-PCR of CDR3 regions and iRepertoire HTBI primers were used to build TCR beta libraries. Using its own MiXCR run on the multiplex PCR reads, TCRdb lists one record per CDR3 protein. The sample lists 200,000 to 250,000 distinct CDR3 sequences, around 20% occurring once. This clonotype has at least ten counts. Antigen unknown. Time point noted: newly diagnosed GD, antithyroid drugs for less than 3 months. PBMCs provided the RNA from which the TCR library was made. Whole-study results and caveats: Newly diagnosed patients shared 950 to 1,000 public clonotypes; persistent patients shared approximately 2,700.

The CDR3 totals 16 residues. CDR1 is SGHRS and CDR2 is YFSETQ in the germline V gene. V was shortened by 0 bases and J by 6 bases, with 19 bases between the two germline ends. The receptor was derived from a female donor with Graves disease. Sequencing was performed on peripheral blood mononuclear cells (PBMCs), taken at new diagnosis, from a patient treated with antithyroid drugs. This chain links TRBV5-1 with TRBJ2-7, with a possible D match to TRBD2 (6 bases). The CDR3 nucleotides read TGCGCCAGCAGCTTGGGGGTGAGGGGAATCGGGGGCGAGCAGTACTTC. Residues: CASSLGVRGIGGEQYF.